This T cell receptor (beta chain) appears in the sequencing data of a study of blood T cell repertoires in COVID-19. The repertoire was sequenced with immunoSEQ multiplex PCR; TCRdb's copy has only in-frame clones and lacks some. The sample contains around 300,000 clones, almost 90% of which appear only once. V dropped 3 bases and J dropped 9; count of bases not matched to a gene: 9. CDR1 and CDR2 (germline): SGHRS, YFSETQ. This CDR3 region has 14 residues. Participants came from fewer than 25 US areas, aged about 18 to 89 years. This clonotype was sampled from a woman aged 18 to 35 with acute COVID-19. The chain has TRBV5-1 and TRBJ2-4, with 7 bases aligning to TRBD1. Sequencing input: PBMCs or T cells enriched from blood (not recorded which). CDR3 in amino acids: CASSSDRVEAIQYF. The CDR3 region has the DNA TGCGCCAGCAGCTCCGACAGGGTGGAGGCCATTCAGTACTTC.